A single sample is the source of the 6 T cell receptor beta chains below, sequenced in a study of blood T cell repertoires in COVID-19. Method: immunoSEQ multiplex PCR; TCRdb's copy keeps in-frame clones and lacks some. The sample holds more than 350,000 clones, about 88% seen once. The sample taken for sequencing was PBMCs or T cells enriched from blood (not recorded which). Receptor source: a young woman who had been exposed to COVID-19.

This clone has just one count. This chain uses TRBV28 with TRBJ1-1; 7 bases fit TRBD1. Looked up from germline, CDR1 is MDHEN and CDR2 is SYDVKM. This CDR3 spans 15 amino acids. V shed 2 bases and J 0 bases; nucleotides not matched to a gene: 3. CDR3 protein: CASSLMGQLNTEAFF. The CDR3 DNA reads TGTGCCAGCAGTTTAATGGGACAGCTGAACACTGAAGCTTTCTTT.

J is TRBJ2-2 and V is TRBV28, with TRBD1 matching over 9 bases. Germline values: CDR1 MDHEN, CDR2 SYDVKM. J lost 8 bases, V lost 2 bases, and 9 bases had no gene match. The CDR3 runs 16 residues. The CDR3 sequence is CASSLGAQGAGGELFF. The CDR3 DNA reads TGTGCCAGCAGTTTAGGGGCACAGGGGGCTGGAGGGGAGCTGTTTTTT.

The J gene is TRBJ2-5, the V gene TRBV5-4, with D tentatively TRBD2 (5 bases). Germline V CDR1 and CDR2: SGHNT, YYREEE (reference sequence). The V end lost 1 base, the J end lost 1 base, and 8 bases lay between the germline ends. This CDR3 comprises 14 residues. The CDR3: CASSLTRTQETQYF. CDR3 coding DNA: TGTGCCAGCAGCTTGACTAGGACCCAAGAGACCCAGTACTTC.

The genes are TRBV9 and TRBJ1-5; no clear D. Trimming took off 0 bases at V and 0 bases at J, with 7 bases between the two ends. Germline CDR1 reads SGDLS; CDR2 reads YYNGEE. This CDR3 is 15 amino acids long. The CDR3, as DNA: TGTGCCAGCAGCGTAGACAGCTATAGCAATCAGCCCCAGCATTTT. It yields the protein CASSVDSYSNQPQHF.

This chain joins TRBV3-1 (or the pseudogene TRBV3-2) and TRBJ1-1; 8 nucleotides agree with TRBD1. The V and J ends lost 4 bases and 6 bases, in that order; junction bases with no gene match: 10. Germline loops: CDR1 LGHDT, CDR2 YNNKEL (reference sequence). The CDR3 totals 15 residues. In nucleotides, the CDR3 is TGTGCCAGCAGCCGTCAGGGGGCGGGGCGGCCTGAAGCTTTCTTT. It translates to CASSRQGAGRPEAFF.

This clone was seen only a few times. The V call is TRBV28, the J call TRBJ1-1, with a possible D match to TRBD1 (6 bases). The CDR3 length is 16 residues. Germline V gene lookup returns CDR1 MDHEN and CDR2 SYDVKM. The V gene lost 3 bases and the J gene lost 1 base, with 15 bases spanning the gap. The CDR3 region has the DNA TGTGCCAGCAGTTTTTTTTGGGGCAGGGGGAACACTGAAGCTTTCTTT. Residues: CASSFFWGRGNTEAFF.